These T cell receptor beta chains were read from a single sample in a study of blood T cell repertoires in COVID-19. Produced via immunoSEQ multiplex PCR; TCRdb's table is partial and in-frame only. The profile shows roughly 100,000 clones, more than 75% of them singletons. Source material: peripheral blood. The source is a human donor in a cohort sampled during active COVID-19. CDR3s include the opening cysteine and the closing phenylalanine or tryptophan. D genes are given only for firm matches. Expanded clones get a size class; other rows say once, few or many, or leave the size out.

J gene	clone size	D gene	V gene	CDR3 protein	CDR3 DNA
TRBJ2-1	NA	TRBD2	TRBV7-3	CASSLSSGGYYNEQFF	TGTGCCAGCAGCTTAAGTAGCGGGGGATACTACAATGAGCAGTTCTTC
TRBJ2-7	NA	NA	TRBV7-2	CASTPRGVSHEQYF	TGTGCCAGCACCCCCCGTGGAGTTTCCCACGAGCAGTACTTC
TRBJ2-7	NA	NA	TRBV5-6	CASSLETNGEEQYF	TGTGCCAGCAGCTTAGAGACCAACGGGGAAGAGCAGTACTTC
TRBJ1-1	NA	NA	TRBV5-5	CASSLTAADTEAFF	TGTGCCAGCAGCTTGACGGCGGCCGACACTGAAGCTTTCTTT
TRBJ2-7	NA	NA	TRBV27	CASSFNRDTYSYEQYF	TGTGCCAGCAGCTTCAACCGGGACACTTACTCCTACGAGCAGTACTTC
TRBJ1-2	NA	TRBD1	TRBV19	CASSIGQGGGYTF	TGTGCCAGTAGTATCGGACAGGGCGGGGGCTACACCTTC
TRBJ1-3	NA	NA	TRBV7-2	CASSLATRISGNTIYF	TGTGCCAGCAGCTTAGCAACGCGTATCTCTGGAAACACCATATATTTT
TRBJ1-1	NA	NA	TRBV25-1	CASSSRQAEAFF	TGTGCCAGCAGTTCCCGGCAGGCTGAAGCTTTCTTT
TRBJ1-1	NA	TRBD1	TRBV6-5	CASELRTGVTEAFF	TGTGCCAGCGAATTAAGGACAGGGGTAACTGAAGCTTTCTTT
TRBJ2-5	NA	TRBD2	TRBV30	CAWTRGGRILTETQYF	TGTGCCTGGACGCGGGGGGGCCGGATCTTAACAGAGACCCAGTACTTC
TRBJ2-7	NA	TRBD2	TRBV20-1	CSASRGTGGSYEQYF	TGCAGTGCTAGTAGGGGTACGGGGGGGTCCTACGAGCAGTACTTC
TRBJ2-5	NA	NA	TRBV19	CASSIRRAGETQYF	TGTGCCAGTAGTATCCGCAGGGCAGGGGAGACCCAGTACTTC
TRBJ1-2	NA	TRBD1	TRBV5-1	CASSWPADRVVPNYGYTF	TGCGCCAGCAGCTGGCCGGCGGACAGGGTTGTTCCGAACTATGGCTACACCTTC
TRBJ1-2	NA	TRBD1	TRBV5-1	CASSPDRAGYTF	TGCGCCAGCAGCCCGGACAGGGCAGGCTACACCTTC
TRBJ2-7	NA	TRBD1	TRBV7-2	CASKTGTGSEQYF	TGTGCCAGCAAGACCGGGACAGGGAGCGAGCAGTACTTC
TRBJ2-7	NA	TRBD1	TRBV2	CASRNAGGEGEQYF	TGTGCCAGCAGAAACGCAGGGGGCGAAGGCGAGCAGTACTTC
TRBJ1-6	NA	TRBD1	TRBV5-1	CASSSRTGGFNSPLHF	TGCGCCAGCAGCTCTAGGACAGGGGGTTTTAATTCACCCCTCCACTTT
TRBJ1-5	NA	NA	TRBV30	CAWSQGLIGSNQPQHF	TGTGCCTGGAGTCAGGGATTAATCGGAAGCAATCAGCCCCAGCATTTT
TRBJ1-3	NA	NA	TRBV10-3	CATALEKVSGNTIYF	TGTGCCACCGCCCTTGAGAAAGTTTCTGGAAACACCATATATTTT
TRBJ1-3	NA	TRBD1	TRBV4-1	CASSQDAPDRVPGNTIYF	TGCGCCAGCAGCCAAGATGCCCCCGACAGGGTACCTGGAAACACCATATATTTT
TRBJ1-5	few	NA	TRBV19	CASSSGQPNQPQHF	TGTGCCAGTAGTAGCGGACAGCCTAATCAGCCCCAGCATTTT
TRBJ1-1	NA	NA	TRBV5-1	CASSFDGRGTEAFF	TGCGCCAGCAGCTTTGACGGCAGGGGTACTGAAGCTTTCTTT
TRBJ1-2	once	TRBD1	TRBV7-9	CASSLAAGGVYGYTF	TGTGCCAGCAGCTTAGCCGCAGGGGGCGTCTATGGCTACACCTTC
TRBJ2-7	NA	NA	TRBV25-1	CASSTTGPREQYF	TGTGCCAGCTCAACTACAGGTCCGCGCGAGCAGTACTTC
TRBJ1-1	NA	NA	TRBV10-3	CAISESPGFTEAFF	TGTGCCATCAGTGAGTCCCCGGGTTTCACTGAAGCTTTCTTT
TRBJ1-5	NA	TRBD1	TRBV2	CASSTAGTVEGYPQHF	TGTGCCAGCAGTACTGCCGGGACAGTGGAGGGGTACCCCCAGCATTTT
TRBJ1-2	NA	NA	TRBV29-1	CSVEDPRTGYGYTF	TGCAGCGTTGAAGACCCAAGGACTGGATATGGCTACACCTTC